This is a list of T cell receptor beta chains from one sample in a study of T cell changes during pregnancy in multiple sclerosis. Profiled with immunoSEQ multiplex PCR; TCRdb holds only in-frame clones, not every one. The sample consists of some 40,000 clones, 93% of them appearing once. The sequences come from CD4+ T cells from peripheral blood mononuclear cells, collected in the first trimester of pregnancy. Receptors were obtained from a female donor with multiple sclerosis, enrolled in a pregnancy study. Each CDR3 is given with its conserved first and last residue. A D gene is named only where the DNA matches it firmly. Expanded clones get a size class; other rows say once, few or many, or leave the size out.

j_gene,abundance,d_gene,v_gene,CDR3aa,CDR3nt
TRBJ1-5,NA,TRBD1,TRBV28,CASRGGDRGGPQHF,TGTGCCTCCCGAGGGGGGGACAGGGGAGGGCCCCAGCATTTT
TRBJ2-1,NA,NA,TRBV4-3,CASSQDPQGTSSYNEQFF,TGCGCCAGCAGCCAAGATCCTCAGGGGACGAGCTCCTACAATGAGCAGTTCTTC
TRBJ1-2,NA,TRBD1,TRBV19,CASSYGTANYGYTF,TGTGCCAGTAGCTATGGGACAGCTAACTATGGCTACACCTTC
TRBJ2-1,NA,TRBD1,TRBV28,CASSFITGGYNEQFF,TGTGCCAGCAGTTTCATCACAGGGGGCTACAATGAGCAGTTCTTC
TRBJ1-3,NA,NA,TRBV28,CASSLLGGSGNTIYF,TGTGCCAGCAGTTTATTAGGAGGGTCCGGAAACACCATATATTTT
TRBJ2-2,NA,TRBD1,TRBV5-6,CASSMGQGRTGELFF,TGTGCCAGCAGCATGGGACAGGGTCGGACCGGGGAGCTGTTTTTT
TRBJ1-4,NA,NA,TRBV4-1,CASSQDPGSNEKLFF,TGCGCCAGCAGCCAAGATCCAGGGTCGAATGAAAAACTGTTTTTT
TRBJ1-2,NA,NA,TRBV5-1,CASLRAPADFYGYTF,TGCGCCAGCCTTAGAGCCCCCGCCGATTTCTATGGCTACACCTTC
TRBJ2-7,NA,TRBD2,TRBV5-4,CASRPGTSYEQYF,TGTGCCAGCAGGCCCGGGACTAGCTACGAGCAGTACTTC
TRBJ2-2,NA,NA,TRBV19,CASRNQGGIGELFF,TGTGCCAGCAGGAATCAGGGGGGAATCGGGGAGCTGTTTTTT
TRBJ1-2,NA,NA,TRBV7-8,CASSLGLDSNYGYTF,TGTGCCAGCAGCTTGGGACTAGACTCTAACTATGGCTACACCTTC
TRBJ1-2,NA,NA,TRBV5-4,CASSLGSNYGYTF,TGTGCCAGCAGCTTGGGGAGTAACTATGGCTACACCTTC
TRBJ2-2,once,NA,TRBV6-1,CASSGTRGTGELFF,TGTGCCAGCAGTGGGACTCGGGGCACCGGGGAGCTGTTTTTT
TRBJ2-3,NA,TRBD2,TRBV18,CASSPGLAPDAQYF,TGTGCCAGCTCACCCGGACTAGCTCCTGACGCGCAGTATTTT
TRBJ2-2,NA,NA,TRBV28,CASSLPGIKGTGELFF,TGTGCCAGCAGTTTACCGGGAATAAAGGGAACCGGGGAGCTGTTTTTT
TRBJ1-2,NA,NA,TRBV11-2,CASSIHREGYGYTF,TGTGCCAGCAGCATCCACAGGGAGGGCTATGGCTACACCTTC
TRBJ1-2,NA,NA,TRBV19,CASSMANYGYTF,TGTGCCAGTAGTATGGCCAACTATGGCTACACCTTC
TRBJ2-3,NA,TRBD2,TRBV7-2,CASSLTGTSRTDTQYF,TGTGCCAGCAGCTTGACCGGGACTAGCCGCACAGATACGCAGTATTTT
TRBJ2-3,NA,TRBD2,TRBV10-3,CAISHVVAGVRTDTQYF,TGTGCCATCAGCCACGTGGTAGCGGGGGTCCGCACAGATACGCAGTATTTT
TRBJ1-5,NA,NA,TRBV7-8,CASSPRVGGKNQPQHF,TGTGCCAGCAGCCCTCGGGTTGGGGGCAAAAATCAGCCCCAGCATTTT
TRBJ1-1,NA,TRBD1,TRBV5-4,CASSPGTGWDTEAFF,TGTGCCAGCAGCCCGGGGACAGGCTGGGACACTGAAGCTTTCTTT
TRBJ2-3,NA,NA,TRBV6-6,CASSYPFKDTQYF,TGTGCCAGCAGTTACCCCTTTAAAGATACGCAGTATTTT
TRBJ1-2,NA,NA,TRBV27,CASSLVFGGTYGYTF,TGTGCCAGCAGTTTAGTTTTTGGGGGGACTTATGGCTACACCTTC
TRBJ2-7,NA,TRBD2,TRBV7-7,CASSLAAGGLYEQYF,TGTGCCAGCAGCTTAGCGGCGGGAGGACTCTACGAGCAGTACTTC
TRBJ2-2,NA,TRBD2,TRBV4-2,CASSQDRVRTSQNTGELFF,TGTGCCAGCAGCCAAGATCGGGTCCGGACTAGTCAAAACACCGGGGAGCTGTTTTTT
TRBJ2-1,NA,TRBD2,TRBV29-1,CSSGGLAGAKQFF,TGCAGCTCAGGGGGCCTAGCGGGAGCGAAGCAGTTCTTC
TRBJ2-7,once,NA,TRBV27,CASSGGRGRGEQYF,TGTGCCAGCAGTGGGGGGAGAGGAAGGGGAGAGCAGTACTTC
TRBJ2-5,NA,NA,TRBV7-6,CASSPSGTQYF,TGTGCCAGCAGTCCATCGGGGACCCAGTACTTC
TRBJ1-4,NA,NA,TRBV19,CASKREKLFF,TGTGCCAGTAAGCGGGAAAAACTGTTTTTT
TRBJ2-1,NA,TRBD2,TRBV10-1,CASSESGTSGVYEQFF,TGCGCCAGCAGTGAGTCGGGGACTAGCGGGGTCTATGAGCAGTTCTTC
TRBJ2-3,NA,NA,TRBV7-2,CASSLGGTDTQYF,TGTGCCAGCAGCTTAGGGGGGACTGATACGCAGTATTTT
TRBJ1-2,NA,NA,TRBV6-5,CASSYSRFDYGYTF,TGTGCCAGCAGTTACTCGAGATTTGACTATGGCTACACCTTC
TRBJ1-2,NA,TRBD1,TRBV4-1,CASSHDRVPLYGYTF,TGCGCCAGCAGCCACGACAGGGTCCCCCTCTATGGCTACACCTTC
TRBJ2-1,NA,NA,TRBV9,CASSVTYRNEQFF,TGTGCCAGCAGCGTTACTTACAGGAATGAGCAGTTCTTC
TRBJ1-6,NA,TRBD1,TRBV4-3,CASSQDRGLGNSPLHF,TGCGCCAGCAGCCAGGACAGGGGGCTTGGAAATTCACCCCTCCACTTT
TRBJ2-3,NA,NA,TRBV19,CASSDRNTDTQYF,TGTGCCAGTTCGGACAGAAACACAGATACGCAGTATTTT